The T cell receptor beta chain under discussion was sequenced for a study of T-cell reconstitution after alpha-beta-depleted transplantation in children. As it was prepared, the TCRbeta library received unique molecular identifiers. A single record per CDR3 protein comes from TCRdb applying MiXCR to the PCR reads. The table shows about 540,000 distinct CDR3 sequences, with 25% to 30% occurring only once. The CDR3 is 20 amino acids. With V trimmed by 4 bases and J by 3 bases, 21 bases remained unmatched. The V gene's germline CDR1 is SGHRS and CDR2 YFSETQ. The sample in question was PBMCs, obtained before TCRalphabeta/CD19-depleted stem cell transplant. The gene calls are TRBV5-1 and TRBJ2-2, with 7 positions matching TRBD2. The TCR originated in a boy under two years old with Wiskott-Aldrich syndrome, due to receive a stem cell transplant. Written as DNA, the CDR3 is TGCGCCAGCAGCGATGGCCAGGATAAGGGCGGGAGATGGTACACCGGGGAGCTGTTTTTT. Protein: CASSDGQDKGGRWYTGELFF.